This T cell receptor (beta chain) came from a study of cytomegalovirus exposure and HLA in healthy donors. Concerning this clone itself: Its antigen is not known.

Whole-study findings and limits: The tendency of first-cohort TCR clusters to co-occur in the approximately 120 validation repertoires was identified by a subsequent analysis. Roughly 170 TCR beta chains were listed as cytomegalovirus-associated. The study found most TCR sequences rare, yet found some public TCRs in many donors.

The assay was immunoSEQ multiplex PCR, and TCRdb's table has in-frame clones only and misses some. This table has around 61,000 clones, around nine tenths appearing once. CDR3 length: 16 amino acids. With V trimmed by 2 bases and J by 0 bases, 3 bases remained unmatched. Germline loops: CDR1 SEHNR, CDR2 FQNEAQ (reference sequence). The rearrangement joins TRBV7-9 to TRBJ2-1; 8 bases agree with TRBD2. The TCR was taken from a man aged 18 to 29 in good health and CMV-seronegative. Sequencing was done on a sample of PBMCs. The CDR3 protein is CASSLIGTSSYNEQFF. In nucleotides, the CDR3 is TGTGCCAGCAGCTTAATAGGGACTAGCTCCTACAATGAGCAGTTCTTC.